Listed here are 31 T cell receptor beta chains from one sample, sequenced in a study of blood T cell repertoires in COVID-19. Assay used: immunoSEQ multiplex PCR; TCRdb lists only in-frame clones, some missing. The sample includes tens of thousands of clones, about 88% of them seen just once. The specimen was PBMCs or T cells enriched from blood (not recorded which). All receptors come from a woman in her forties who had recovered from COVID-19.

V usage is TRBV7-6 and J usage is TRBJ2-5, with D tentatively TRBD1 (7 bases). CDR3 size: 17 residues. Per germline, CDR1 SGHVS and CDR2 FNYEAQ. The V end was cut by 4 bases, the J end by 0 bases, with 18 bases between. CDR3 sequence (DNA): TGTGCCAGCAGCTCAACCGCGGGACAGTTGTACCAAGAGACCCAGTACTTC. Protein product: CASSSTAGQLYQETQYF.

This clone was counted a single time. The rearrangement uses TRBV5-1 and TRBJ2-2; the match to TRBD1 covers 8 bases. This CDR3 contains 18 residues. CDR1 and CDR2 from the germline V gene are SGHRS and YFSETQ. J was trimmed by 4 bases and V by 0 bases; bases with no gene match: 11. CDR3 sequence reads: CASSLAPLGTGSTGELFF. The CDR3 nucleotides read TGCGCCAGCAGCTTGGCCCCCCTCGGGACAGGATCCACCGGGGAGCTGTTTTTT.

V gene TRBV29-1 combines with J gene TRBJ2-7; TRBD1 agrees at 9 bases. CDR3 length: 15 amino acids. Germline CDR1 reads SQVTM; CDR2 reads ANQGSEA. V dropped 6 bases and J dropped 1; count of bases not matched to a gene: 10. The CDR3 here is CSVRMEGQGSYEQYF. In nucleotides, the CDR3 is TGCAGCGTAAGGATGGAGGGACAGGGTTCCTACGAGCAGTACTTC.

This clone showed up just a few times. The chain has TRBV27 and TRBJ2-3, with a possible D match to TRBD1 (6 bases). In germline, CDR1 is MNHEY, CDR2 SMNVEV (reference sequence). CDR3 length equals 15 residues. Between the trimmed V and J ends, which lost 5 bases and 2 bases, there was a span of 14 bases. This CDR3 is CASSQVGALTDTQYF. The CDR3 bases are TGTGCCAGCAGTCAAGTGGGGGCCCTCACAGATACGCAGTATTTT.

DNA of the CDR3: TGCGCCAGCAGCGATCCCGGACAAACCAACTATGGCTACACCTTC. This encodes CASSDPGQTNYGYTF. The chain recombines TRBV5-1 with TRBJ1-2; D possibly corresponds to TRBD1 (5 bases). Germline V gives CDR1 SGHRS, CDR2 YFSETQ. The CDR3 is made up of 15 amino acids. Trimming cost V 4 bases and J 2 bases, with 15 bases left between them.

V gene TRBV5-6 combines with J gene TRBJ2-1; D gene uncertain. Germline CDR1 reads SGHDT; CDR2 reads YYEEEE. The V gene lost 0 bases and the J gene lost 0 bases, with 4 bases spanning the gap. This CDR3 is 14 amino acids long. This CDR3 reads CASSLGSSYNEQFF. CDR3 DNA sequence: TGTGCCAGCAGCTTGGGGAGCTCCTACAATGAGCAGTTCTTC.

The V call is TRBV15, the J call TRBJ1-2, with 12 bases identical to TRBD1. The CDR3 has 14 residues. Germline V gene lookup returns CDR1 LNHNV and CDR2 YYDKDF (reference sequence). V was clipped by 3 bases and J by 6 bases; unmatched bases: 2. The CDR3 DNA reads TGTGCCACCAGCAGCGGGACAGGGGGCGATGGCTACACCTTC. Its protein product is CATSSGTGGDGYTF. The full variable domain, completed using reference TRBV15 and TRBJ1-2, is DAMVIQNPRYQVTQFGKPVTLSCSQTLNHNVMYWYQQKSSQAPKLLFHYYDKDFNNEADTPDNFQSRRPNTSFCFLDIRSPGLGDTAMYLCATSSGTGGDGYTFGSGTRLTVV.

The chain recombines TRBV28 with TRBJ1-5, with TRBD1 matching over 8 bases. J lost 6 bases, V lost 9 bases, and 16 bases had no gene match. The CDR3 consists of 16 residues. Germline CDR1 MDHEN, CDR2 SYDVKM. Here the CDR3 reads CASKRAGQGRFQPQHF. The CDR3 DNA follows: TGTGCCAGTAAACGTGCCGGACAGGGACGTTTTCAGCCCCAGCATTTT.

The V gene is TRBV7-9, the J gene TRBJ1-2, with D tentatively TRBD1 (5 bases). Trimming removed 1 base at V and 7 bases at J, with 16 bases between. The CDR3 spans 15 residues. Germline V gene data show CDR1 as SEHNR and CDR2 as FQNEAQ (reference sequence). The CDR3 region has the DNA TGTGCCAGCAGCTTAGGGTCAGGGTCATGGCTTGGCTACACCTTC. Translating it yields CASSLGSGSWLGYTF.

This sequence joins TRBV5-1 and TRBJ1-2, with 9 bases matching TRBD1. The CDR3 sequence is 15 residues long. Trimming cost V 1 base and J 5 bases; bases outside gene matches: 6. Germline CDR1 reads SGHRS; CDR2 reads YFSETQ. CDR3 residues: CASSLSTGGGYGYTF. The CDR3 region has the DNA TGCGCCAGCAGCTTGTCAACAGGGGGCGGATATGGCTACACCTTC. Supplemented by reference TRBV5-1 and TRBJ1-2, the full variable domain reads KAGVTQTPRYLIKTRGQQVTLSCSPISGHRSVSWYQQTPGQGLQFLFEYFSETQRNKGNFPGRFSGRQFSNSRSEMNVSTLELGDSALYLCASSLSTGGGYGYTFGSGTRLTVV.

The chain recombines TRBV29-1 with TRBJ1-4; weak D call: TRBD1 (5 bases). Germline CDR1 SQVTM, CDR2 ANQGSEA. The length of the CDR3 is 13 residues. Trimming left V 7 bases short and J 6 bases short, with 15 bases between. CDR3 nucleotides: TGCAGCGCTAGGGACTCTAGTGATGAAAAACTGTTTTTT. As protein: CSARDSSDEKLFF. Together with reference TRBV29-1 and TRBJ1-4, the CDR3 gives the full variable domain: SAVISQKPSRDICQRGTSLTIQCQVDSQVTMMFWYRQQPGQSLTLIATANQGSEATYESGFVIDKFPISRPNLTFSTLTVSNMSPEDSSIYLCSARDSSDEKLFFGSGTQLSVL.

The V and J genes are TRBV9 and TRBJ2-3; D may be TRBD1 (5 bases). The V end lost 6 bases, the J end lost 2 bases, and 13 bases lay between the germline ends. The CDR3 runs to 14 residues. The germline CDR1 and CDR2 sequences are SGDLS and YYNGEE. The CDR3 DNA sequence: TGTGCCAGCACCCCAGGGATAGTCACAGATACGCAGTATTTT. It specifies CASTPGIVTDTQYF.

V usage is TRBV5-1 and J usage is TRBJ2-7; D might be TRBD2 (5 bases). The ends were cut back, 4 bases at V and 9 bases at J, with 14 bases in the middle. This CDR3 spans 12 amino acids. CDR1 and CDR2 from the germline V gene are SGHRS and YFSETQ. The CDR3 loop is CASSGGPQVQYF. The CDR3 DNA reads TGCGCCAGCAGCGGAGGACCGCAGGTGCAGTACTTC.

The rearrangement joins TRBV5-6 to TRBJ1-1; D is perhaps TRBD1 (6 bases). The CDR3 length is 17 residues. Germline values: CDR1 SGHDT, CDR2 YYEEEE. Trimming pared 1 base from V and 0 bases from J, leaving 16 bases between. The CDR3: CASSLSRGTTLNTEAFF. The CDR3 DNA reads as TGTGCCAGCAGCTTGTCGAGGGGGACAACATTGAACACTGAAGCTTTCTTT.

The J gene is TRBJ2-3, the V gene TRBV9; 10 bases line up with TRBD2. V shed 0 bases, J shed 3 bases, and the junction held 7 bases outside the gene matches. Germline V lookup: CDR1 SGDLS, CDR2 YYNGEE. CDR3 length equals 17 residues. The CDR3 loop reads CASSVALAGARTDTQYF. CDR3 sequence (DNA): TGTGCCAGCAGCGTAGCTCTAGCGGGGGCAAGGACAGATACGCAGTATTTT.

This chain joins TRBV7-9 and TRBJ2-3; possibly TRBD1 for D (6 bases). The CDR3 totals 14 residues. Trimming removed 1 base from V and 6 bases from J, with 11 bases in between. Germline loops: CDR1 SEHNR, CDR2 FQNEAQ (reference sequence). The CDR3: CASSLVLQGDTQYF. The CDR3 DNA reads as TGTGCCAGCAGCTTAGTACTTCAGGGGGATACGCAGTATTTT.

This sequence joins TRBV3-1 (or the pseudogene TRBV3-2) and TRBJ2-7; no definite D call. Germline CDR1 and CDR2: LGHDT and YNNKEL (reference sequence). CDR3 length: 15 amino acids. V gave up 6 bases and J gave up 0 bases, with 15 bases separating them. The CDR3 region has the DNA TGTGCCAGCAGTACAAGCAGGCCTCCCTCCTACGAGCAGTACTTC. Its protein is CASSTSRPPSYEQYF.

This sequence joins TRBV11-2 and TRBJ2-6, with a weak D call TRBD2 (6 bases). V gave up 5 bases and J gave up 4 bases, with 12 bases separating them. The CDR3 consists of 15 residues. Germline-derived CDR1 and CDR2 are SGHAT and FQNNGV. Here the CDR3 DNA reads TGTGCCAGCAGCCCGGCGGGGAGCGGGGCCAACGTCCTGACTTTC. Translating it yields CASSPAGSGANVLTF. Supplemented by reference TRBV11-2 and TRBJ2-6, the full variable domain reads EAGVAQSPRYKIIEKRQSVAFWCNPISGHATLYWYQQILGQGPKLLIQFQNNGVVDDSQLPKDRFSAERLKGVDSTLKIQPAKLEDSAVYLCASSPAGSGANVLTFGAGSRLTVL.

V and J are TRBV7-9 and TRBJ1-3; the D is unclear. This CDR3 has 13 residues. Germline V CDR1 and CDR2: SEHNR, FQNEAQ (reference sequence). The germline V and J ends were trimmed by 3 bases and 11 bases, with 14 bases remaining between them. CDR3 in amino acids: CASSLGASLSIYF. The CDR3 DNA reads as TGTGCCAGCAGCTTGGGAGCGAGTTTGTCCATATATTTT.

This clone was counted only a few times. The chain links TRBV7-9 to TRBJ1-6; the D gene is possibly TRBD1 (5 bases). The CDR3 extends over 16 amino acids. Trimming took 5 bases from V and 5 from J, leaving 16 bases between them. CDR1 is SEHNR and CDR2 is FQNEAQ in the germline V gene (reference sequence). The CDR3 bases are TGTGCCAGCAGCGTAGAGTCCCCAGGGAATAATTCACCCCTCCACTTT. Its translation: CASSVESPGNNSPLHF.

In DNA form, the CDR3 reads TGTGCCAGCAGTGACTCTCAGGGAGGGGCCAACGTCCTGACTTTC. This codes for CASSDSQGGANVLTF. This rearrangement joins TRBV6-4 to TRBJ2-6; a possible D gene is TRBD1 (5 bases). Trimming removed 0 bases at V and 4 bases at J, with 7 bases between. The CDR3 extends over 15 amino acids. Germline CDR1 MRHNA, CDR2 SNTAGT.

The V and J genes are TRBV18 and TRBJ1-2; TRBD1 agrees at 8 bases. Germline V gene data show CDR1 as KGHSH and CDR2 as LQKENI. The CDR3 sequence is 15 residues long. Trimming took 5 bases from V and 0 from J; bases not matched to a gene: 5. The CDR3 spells CASSSGQGTNYGYTF. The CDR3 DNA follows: TGTGCCAGCTCAAGTGGACAGGGAACTAACTATGGCTACACCTTC.

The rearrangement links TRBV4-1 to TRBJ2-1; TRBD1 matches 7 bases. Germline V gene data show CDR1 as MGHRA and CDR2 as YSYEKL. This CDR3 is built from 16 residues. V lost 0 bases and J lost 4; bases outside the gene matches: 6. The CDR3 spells CASSQERADRYNEQFF. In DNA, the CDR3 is TGCGCCAGCAGCCAAGAAAGGGCGGACAGGTACAATGAGCAGTTCTTC.

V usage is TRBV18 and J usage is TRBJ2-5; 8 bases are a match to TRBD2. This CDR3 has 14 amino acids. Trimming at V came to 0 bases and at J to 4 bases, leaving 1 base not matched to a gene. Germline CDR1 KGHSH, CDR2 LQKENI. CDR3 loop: CASSPPSGTETQYF. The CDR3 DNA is TGTGCCAGCTCACCACCTAGCGGGACAGAGACCCAGTACTTC.

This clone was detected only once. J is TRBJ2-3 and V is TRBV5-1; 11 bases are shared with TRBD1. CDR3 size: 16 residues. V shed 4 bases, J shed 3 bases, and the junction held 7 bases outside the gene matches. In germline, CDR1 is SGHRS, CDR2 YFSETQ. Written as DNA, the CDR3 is TGCGCCAGCAGCCCGGGACAGGGGGTGGCGACAGATACGCAGTATTTT. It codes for CASSPGQGVATDTQYF.

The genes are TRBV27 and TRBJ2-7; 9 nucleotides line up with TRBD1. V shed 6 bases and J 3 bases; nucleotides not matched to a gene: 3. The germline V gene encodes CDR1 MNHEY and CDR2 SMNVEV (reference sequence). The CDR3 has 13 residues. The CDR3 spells CASRGTGFYEQYF. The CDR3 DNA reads TGTGCCAGCAGGGGGACAGGGTTCTACGAGCAGTACTTC.

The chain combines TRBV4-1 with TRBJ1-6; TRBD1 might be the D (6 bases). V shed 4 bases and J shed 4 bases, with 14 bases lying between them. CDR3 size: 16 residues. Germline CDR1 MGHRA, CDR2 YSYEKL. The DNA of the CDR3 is TGCGCCAGCAGCCGAGACAGGACTGAATATAATTCACCCCTCCACTTT. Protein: CASSRDRTEYNSPLHF.

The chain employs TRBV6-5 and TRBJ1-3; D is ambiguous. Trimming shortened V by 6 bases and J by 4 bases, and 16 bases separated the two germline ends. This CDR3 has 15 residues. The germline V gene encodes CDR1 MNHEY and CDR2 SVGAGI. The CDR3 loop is CASRTTETGGNTIYF. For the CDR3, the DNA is TGTGCCAGCAGGACGACCGAAACGGGAGGAAACACCATATATTTT.

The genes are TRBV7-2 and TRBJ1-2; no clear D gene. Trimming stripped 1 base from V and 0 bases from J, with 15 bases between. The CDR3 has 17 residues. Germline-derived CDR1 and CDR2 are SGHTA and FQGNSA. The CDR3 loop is CASSLGLSGLTNYGYTF. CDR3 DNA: TGTGCCAGCAGCTTAGGGCTCTCAGGCCTTACTAACTATGGCTACACCTTC. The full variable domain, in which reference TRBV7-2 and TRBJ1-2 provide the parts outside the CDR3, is GAGVSQSPSNKVTEKGKDVELRCDPISGHTALYWYRQSLGQGLEFLIYFQGNSAPDKSGLPSDRFSAERTGGSVSTLTIQRTQQEDSAVYLCASSLGLSGLTNYGYTFGSGTRLTVV.

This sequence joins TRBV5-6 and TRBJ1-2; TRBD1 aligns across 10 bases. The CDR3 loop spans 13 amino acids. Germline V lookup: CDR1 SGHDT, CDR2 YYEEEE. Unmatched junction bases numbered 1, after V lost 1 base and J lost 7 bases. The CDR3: CASSLRDRGGYTF. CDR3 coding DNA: TGTGCCAGCAGCTTGAGGGACAGGGGTGGCTACACCTTC.

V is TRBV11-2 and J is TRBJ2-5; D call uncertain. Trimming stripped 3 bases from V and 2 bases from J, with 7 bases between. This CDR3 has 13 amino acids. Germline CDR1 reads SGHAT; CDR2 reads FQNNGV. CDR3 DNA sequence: TGTGCCAGCAGCTTTTCAGGACAAGAGACCCAGTACTTC. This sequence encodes CASSFSGQETQYF.